This T cell receptor (beta chain) came from a study of shared clonotypes between healthy human individuals. The material for each subset, its genomic DNA, was split evenly across several immunoSEQ plates. TCRdb keeps only in-frame clones here, not all; method: immunoSEQ multiplex PCR. The sample consists of 300,000 to 350,000 clones, 73% of them appearing once. Whole-study results and caveats: Memory subsets generally showed smaller estimated richness than naive subsets did. Sampling included only blood; tissue repertoires likely differ.

Details on this clone: What it recognizes is unknown.

CD4+ cells yielded CD45RA+ naive and CD45RA-negative memory subsets. The receptor comes from a man aged 30-40 years in good health. The sample was memory CD4+ T cells sorted from blood. Sample subset: CD45RA-negative fraction.

The CDR3 loop is CAISPGGAREISDTQYF. CDR3 bases: TGTGCCATCAGCCCCGGGGGGGCGCGGGAGATCTCAGATACGCAGTATTTT. The chain has TRBV10-3 and TRBJ2-3; 8 bases are shared with TRBD2. CDR1 and CDR2 from the germline V gene are ENHRY and SYGVKD. The CDR3 has 17 residues. Trimming removed 6 bases from V and 4 bases from J; junction bases left unmatched: 15.